The subject of this entry is one TCR beta chain. Those enrolled, adults aged 18 to 89 years, came from some 25 US areas. Assignments of participants to cohorts depended upon their own reported clinical history. Cohort 3 donors were reported recovered after two negative PCRs, clearance, or symptom resolution. TCRdb's copy holds only in-frame clones and misses some; the assay was immunoSEQ multiplex PCR. Of 130,000 to 150,000 clones in the sample, about four fifths were seen once. The sample originates from a study of blood T cell repertoires in COVID-19. Study details: The United States, Italy and Spain were the sources of the acute and convalescent COVID-19 samples.

V was pared by 5 bases and J by 2 bases, with 3 bases of the junction left unmatched. Germline V gene lookup returns CDR1 SEHNR and CDR2 FQNEAQ (reference sequence). CDR3 length: 14 residues. The TCR comes from a man aged 45-60 years who had recovered from COVID-19. The sample consisted of PBMCs or T cells enriched from blood (not recorded which). The V call is TRBV7-9, the J call TRBJ1-5, with 7 positions matching TRBD1. The CDR3 DNA reads TGTGCCAGCAGCGCAACAGGGGGCAATCAGCCCCAGCATTTT. Protein product: CASSATGGNQPQHF.